Presented here are 27 T cell receptor beta chains from one specimen sequenced in a study of early T cells in non-severe SARS-CoV-2 infection. TCRdb re-derived calls from the 5' RACE reads in MiXCR, one entry per CDR3 protein. Of more than 40,000 distinct CDR3 sequences detected, 3% to 4% appear once; the ten largest clones hold over 3%. Sequencing was performed on whole blood. These receptors were collected from an adult who was a healthcare worker with PCR-confirmed SARS-CoV-2 infection or an uninfected control (not recorded which).

This clonotype turned up a few times. The chain carries TRBV12-3 or TRBV12-4 and TRBJ2-1; D could derive from TRBD1 or TRBD2 (5 bases each). The CDR3 is 12 residues long. Trimming left V 4 bases short and J 7 bases short, with 8 bases between. CDR3 in DNA: TGTGCCAGCAGTTACGGGGCGAATGAGCAGTTCTTC. It yields the protein CASSYGANEQFF.

The table lists this clonotype with many counts. The chain uses TRBV5-1 and TRBJ2-5; a weak D match, TRBD1 (5 bases). Germline V CDR1 and CDR2: SGHRS, YFSETQ. The CDR3 sequence is 15 residues long. Trimming pared 8 bases from V and 2 bases from J, leaving 19 bases between. CDR3 in amino acids: CASAGQGLFQETQYF. In DNA, the CDR3 is TGCGCCAGTGCCGGCCAGGGCCTCTTTCAAGAGACCCAGTACTTC.

This clonotype has a count of ten or more. V usage is TRBV4-2 and J usage is TRBJ1-5; 7 nucleotides line up with TRBD1. There are 15 residues in the CDR3. After removal of 1 base from V and 5 bases from J, the junction contained 5 bases not matched to a gene. Germline loops: CDR1 LGHNA, CDR2 YNFKEQ. The CDR3 DNA reads TGTGCCAGCAGCCAAGGACCGCAGGGGGATCAGCCCCAGCATTTT. Residues: CASSQGPQGDQPQHF.

This clonotype was found many times. This chain uses TRBV20-1 with TRBJ2-4; D is ambiguous. Per germline, CDR1 DFQATT and CDR2 SNEGSKA (reference sequence). CDR3 length: 14 amino acids. The ends were cut back, 5 bases at V and 2 bases at J, with 13 bases in the middle. The CDR3 protein is CSAPLDLSKNIQYF. The CDR3, as DNA: TGCAGTGCTCCTTTGGACCTCTCCAAAAACATTCAGTACTTC.

This clonotype was detected ten times or more. This chain connects TRBV27 to TRBJ1-1; D call uncertain. The CDR3 has 14 amino acids. Trimming removed 2 bases from V and 2 bases from J, with 9 bases in between. CDR1 MNHEY and CDR2 SMNVEV come from the germline V gene (reference sequence). Here the CDR3 reads CASSLRELNTEAFF. CDR3 bases: TGTGCCAGCAGTTTACGGGAATTAAACACTGAAGCTTTCTTT.

This clonotype was detected only a few times. V usage is TRBV29-1 and J usage is TRBJ1-1; possible D gene TRBD1, 6 bases. Looked up from germline, CDR1 is SQVTM and CDR2 is ANQGSEA. The V end lost 6 bases, the J end lost 4 bases, and 21 bases lay between the germline ends. CDR3 length equals 15 residues. Written as DNA, the CDR3 is TGCAGCGTGAACCTCCCGGGGGCGCAAGCCACTGAAGCTTTCTTT. Its protein product is CSVNLPGAQATEAFF.

This clonotype showed up many times. The chain combines TRBV29-1 with TRBJ2-3; 14 bases line up with TRBD2. The ends lost 5 bases at V and 4 bases at J; junction bases unmatched: 14. The germline gives CDR1 SQVTM, CDR2 ANQGSEA. The CDR3 covers 18 residues. The CDR3 coding sequence is TGCAGCGTTTACCTTTATGGACTAGCGGGAGGAAGAGCAGATACGCAGTATTTT. It translates to CSVYLYGLAGGRADTQYF.

This clonotype was seen at least ten times. This rearrangement joins TRBV28 to TRBJ2-3, with D perhaps matching TRBD2 (6 bases). Germline values: CDR1 MDHEN, CDR2 SYDVKM. This CDR3 contains 16 residues. The V gene lost 7 bases and the J gene lost 6 bases, with 23 bases spanning the gap. The CDR3 DNA follows: TGTGCCAGCAACTCGGAGGGCGCCCCATCCGGGGATACGCAGTATTTT. Protein: CASNSEGAPSGDTQYF.

This clonotype was recorded at least ten times. The chain carries TRBV5-1 and TRBJ2-7; D uncertain. The CDR3 runs 14 residues. Germline loops: CDR1 SGHRS, CDR2 YFSETQ. V was pared by 3 bases and J by 5 bases, with 15 bases between. The CDR3 DNA reads as TGCGCCAGCAGCTCGACAAGGAAAGGACACGAGCAGTACTTC. Protein sequence: CASSSTRKGHEQYF.

V is TRBV9 and J is TRBJ1-6; unclear D gene. The CDR3 spans 14 residues. V was trimmed by 2 bases and J by 7 bases, leaving 10 bases between them. The V gene's germline CDR1 is SGDLS and CDR2 YYNGEE. The CDR3 sequence: CASSVGNQNSPLHF. DNA of the CDR3: TGTGCCAGCAGCGTGGGTAATCAGAATTCACCCCTCCACTTT.

As concerns this clonotype: Possible read error: a much larger clone is one base away. Because the CDR3 is missing its conserved closing phenylalanine or tryptophan, this is likely a read error. The chain recombines TRBV5-1 with TRBJ1-1; TRBD1 might be the D (6 bases). Trimming took off 0 bases at V and 0 bases at J, with 15 bases between the two ends. The CDR3 length is 17 residues. Germline-derived CDR1 and CDR2 are SGHRS and YFSETQ. The CDR3 DNA reads TGCGCCAGCAGCTTGGGTGCAGGGGCCGGTCTGAACACTGAAGCTTTCTCT. Its protein is CASSLGAGAGLNTEAFS.

The J gene is TRBJ1-1, the V gene TRBV7-9, with a weak D call TRBD1 (5 bases). V was cut by 1 base and J by 4 bases, with 13 bases left in between. Germline CDR1 is SEHNR and CDR2 is FQNEAQ (reference sequence). The CDR3 is 15 amino acids. The CDR3 here is CASSLGSGLFTEAFF. The CDR3 DNA reads as TGTGCCAGCAGCTTAGGCTCGGGACTATTCACTGAAGCTTTCTTT.

In this sample, this clonotype turned up many times. V and J are TRBV19 and TRBJ2-5; TRBD2 is a possible D gene (5 bases). The CDR3 spans 13 residues. The germline V and J ends were trimmed by 7 bases and 5 bases, with 14 bases remaining between them. Germline V gene data show CDR1 as LNHDA and CDR2 as SQIVND (reference sequence). CDR3 DNA sequence: TGTGCCAGTAAGGCGTCCCGGAGGGAGACCCAGTACTTC. Translated, it gives CASKASRRETQYF. The whole variable domain, remainder taken from reference TRBV19 and TRBJ2-5, is DGGITQSPKYLFRKEGQNVTLSCEQNLNHDAMYWYRQDPGQGLRLIYYSQIVNDFQKGDIAEGYSVSREKKESFPLTVTSAQKNPTAFYLCASKASRRETQYFGPGTRLLVL.

This clonotype was detected many times. The chain joins TRBV11-1 to TRBJ2-1; tentative D call: TRBD2 (5 bases). Trimming pared 5 bases from V and 6 bases from J, leaving 8 bases between. From germline, CDR1 is SGHAT and CDR2 FQDESV (reference sequence). This CDR3 contains 12 residues. The CDR3 DNA sequence: TGTGCCAGCAGCCGAACTAGCAATGAGCAGTTCTTC. It translates to CASSRTSNEQFF.

Note on this clonotype: An end of the junction does not agree with germline; a read error may underlie this. The chain joins TRBV20-1 to TRBJ2-3; possible D gene TRBD1, 5 bases. This CDR3 comprises 16 residues. The germline V gene has CDR1 DFQATT and CDR2 SNEGSKA (reference sequence). The CDR3 DNA is TGCAGTGCTAGAGATCATGGAAGGGGCGACACAGATATGCAGTATTTT. This gives the protein CSARDHGRGDTDMQYF.

This clonotype has ten or more counts. This rearrangement joins TRBV4-1 to TRBJ2-7, with D uncertain. The germline V gene has CDR1 MGHRA and CDR2 YSYEKL. V lost 1 base, J lost 8 bases, and 18 bases lay in between. CDR3 length: 15 amino acids. The CDR3, as DNA: TGCGCCAGCAGCCAAGTGAGAGGCCTTACCATCAAGCAGTACTTC. Translated, it gives CASSQVRGLTIKQYF.

This clonotype was observed many times. The rearrangement links TRBV4-1 to TRBJ2-3, with D possibly being TRBD1 or TRBD2 (5 bases each). Germline loops: CDR1 MGHRA, CDR2 YSYEKL. The CDR3 sequence is 11 residues long. V lost 4 bases and J lost 14, with 13 bases in between. Here the CDR3 DNA reads TGCGCCAGCAGCCGGGACGGCCAAAGGTATTTT. Residues: CASSRDGQRYF.

This clonotype occurred many times. The CDR3 sequence: CASSLLGNQPQHF. In DNA form, the CDR3 reads TGTGCCAGCAGCTTATTAGGGAATCAGCCCCAGCATTTT. The chain carries TRBV13 and TRBJ1-5; D gene ambiguous. The CDR3 is 13 amino acids. Between the trimmed V and J ends, which lost 2 bases and 4 bases, there was a span of 6 bases. Germline-derived CDR1 and CDR2 are PRHDT and FYEKMQ (reference sequence).

The J gene is TRBJ2-5, the V gene TRBV5-1; 7 nucleotides line up with TRBD1. Germline V gene sequence: CDR1 SGHRS, CDR2 YFSETQ. V dropped 2 bases and J dropped 14; count of bases not matched to a gene: 6. The CDR3 is 11 amino acids. The CDR3 DNA is TGCGCCAGCAGCTTTGCCCGGGACAGCTACTTC. Amino acids: CASSFARDSYF.

This clonotype was recorded a few times. The chain joins TRBV7-2 to TRBJ1-1; TRBD1 is a possible D gene (6 bases). The CDR3 contains 14 residues. The germline gives CDR1 SGHTA, CDR2 FQGNSA. V shed 4 bases and J shed 0 bases, with 9 bases lying between them. CDR3 loop: CASSSDSMNTEAFF. The CDR3 DNA reads TGTGCCAGCAGCTCGGACAGCATGAACACTGAAGCTTTCTTT.

This clonotype has ten or more counts. The V call is TRBV20-1, the J call TRBJ2-7; the match to TRBD2 covers 7 bases. J gave up 6 bases and V 6 bases, and 14 bases lay outside the gene matches. There are 14 residues in the CDR3. Per germline, CDR1 DFQATT and CDR2 SNEGSKA (reference sequence). The CDR3 is CSARPLAGVGEQYF. Here the CDR3 DNA reads TGCAGTGCAAGACCCCTGGCGGGAGTAGGCGAGCAGTACTTC.

This clonotype was seen repeatedly, ten times or more. The chain carries TRBV14 and TRBJ2-3; D is uncertain. The CDR3 runs 13 residues. The germline V gene has CDR1 SGHDN and CDR2 FVKESK. Trimming left V 1 base short and J 4 bases short, with 6 bases between. CDR3 in amino acids: CASSQASPDTQYF. The CDR3 DNA is TGTGCCAGCAGCCAAGCGAGCCCAGATACGCAGTATTTT.

The table lists this clonotype with many counts. The genes are TRBV6-5 and TRBJ1-2, with TRBD1 matching over 7 bases. The germline V gene has CDR1 MNHEY and CDR2 SVGAGI. Germline trimming cut 6 bases from V and 5 bases from J; bases unmatched to any gene: 12. This CDR3 comprises 15 residues. CDR3 loop: CASSPGTAHRYGYTF. The DNA for the CDR3 is TGTGCCAGCAGCCCTGGGACAGCGCACCGATATGGCTACACCTTC.

This clonotype was seen at least ten times. The chain recombines TRBV5-1 with TRBJ1-1, with 8 bases that match TRBD1. There are 15 residues in the CDR3. From germline, CDR1 is SGHRS and CDR2 YFSETQ. V was clipped by 0 bases and J by 7 bases; unmatched bases: 8. The CDR3 loop reads CASSLVGTGLDEAFF. CDR3 in DNA: TGCGCCAGCAGCTTGGTCGGGACAGGACTAGATGAAGCTTTCTTT.

This clonotype was seen at least ten times. The CDR3 DNA is TGTGCCAGCAGCCCGGATCGTTTCTCAGCGGGGGCCGAAGATACGCAGTATTTT. It codes for CASSPDRFSAGAEDTQYF. The chain joins TRBV7-2 to TRBJ2-3, with 8 bases lining up with TRBD2. Germline V gives CDR1 SGHTA, CDR2 FQGNSA. This CDR3 has 18 amino acids. Unmatched junction bases numbered 18, after V lost 5 bases and J lost 5 bases.

This clonotype was counted ten times or more. The rearrangement joins TRBV7-8 to TRBJ1-4, with a weak D call TRBD1 (5 bases). The V and J ends lost 0 bases and 8 bases respectively, with 16 bases between them. CDR1 is SGHVS and CDR2 is FQNEAQ in the germline V gene. The CDR3 has 16 residues. This CDR3 reads CASSLAPGQGREKLFF. CDR3 sequence (DNA): TGTGCCAGCAGCTTAGCCCCAGGGCAAGGAAGAGAAAAACTGTTTTTT.

In this sample, this clonotype turned up many times. DNA of the CDR3: TGCAGCGTTGACGAGAACTATGGCTACACCTTC. Its translation is CSVDENYGYTF. V and J are TRBV29-1 and TRBJ1-2; the D is unclear. Trimming removed 3 bases at V and 2 bases at J, with 4 bases between. The CDR3 sequence is 11 residues long. Germline V CDR1 and CDR2: SQVTM, ANQGSEA.